The next 23 T cell receptor beta chains were all read from a single sample in a study of human T cells and chemical hapten exposure. The library put unique molecular identifiers onto individual cDNA molecules. TCRdb passed the reads through MiXCR, listing each CDR3 protein once. The sample contains some 3,300 distinct CDR3 sequences, 40% to 50% of which appear only once. Treatment specified: therapeutic diphenylcyclopropenone sensitization with weekly scalp DPC. The source material was whole blood, sampled before DPC sensitization or 2, 6, or about 24 weeks after (not recorded which). The receptors come from an adult with alopecia areata. Some clones in this sample may be carry-over from other donors' samples. This table probably holds off-target reads from a library built for another chain.

V is TRBV12-3 or TRBV12-4 and J is TRBJ1-6; D possibly corresponds to TRBD1 (6 bases). The CDR3 is 15 residues long. Trimming took off 6 bases at V and 6 bases at J, with 15 bases between the two ends. Here the CDR3 reads CASSLGQILNSPLHF. CDR3 nucleotide sequence: TGTGCCAGCAGCCTCGGACAGATCCTTAATTCACCCCTCCACTTT.

This clonotype occurred a few times. This sequence joins TRBV6-4 and TRBJ2-2, with D tentatively TRBD1 (6 bases). Looked up from germline, CDR1 is MRHNA and CDR2 is SNTAGT. The CDR3 spans 15 residues. V lost 4 bases and J 5 bases, leaving 14 bases between the germline ends. The CDR3 bases are TGTGCCAGCAGTGTTAAGGGACATATGACCGGGGAGCTGTTTTTT. The encoded protein is CASSVKGHMTGELFF.

This clonotype came up a few times. The rearrangement links TRBV29-1 to TRBJ2-7, with 10 positions matching TRBD2. This CDR3 contains 16 residues. Per the germline V gene, CDR1 is SQVTM and CDR2 is ANQGSEA. With 5 bases clipped from V and 4 bases from J, the junction kept 14 bases outside the gene matches. CDR3 region: CSVIPHLAGDQYEQYF. The CDR3 bases are TGCAGCGTTATTCCTCATCTAGCGGGAGATCAGTACGAGCAGTACTTC.

This chain connects TRBV29-1 to TRBJ2-3; D could derive from TRBD1 or TRBD2 (5 bases each). In germline, CDR1 is SQVTM, CDR2 ANQGSEA. V lost 4 bases and J 4 bases, leaving 15 bases between the germline ends. The CDR3 length is 14 residues. This CDR3 is CSVVAYLGADTQYF. The CDR3 nucleotides are TGCAGCGTTGTAGCGTATCTGGGGGCAGATACGCAGTATTTT.

This clonotype appeared a single time. V usage is TRBV18 and J usage is TRBJ1-5, with D perhaps matching TRBD1 (6 bases). Trimming cost V 3 bases and J 4 bases, with 10 bases left between them. CDR1 and CDR2 from the germline V gene are KGHSH and LQKENI. The CDR3 runs to 14 residues. The CDR3 loop is CASSPTGANQPQHF. DNA for the CDR3: TGTGCCAGCTCACCGACAGGCGCTAATCAGCCCCAGCATTTT.

The chain uses TRBV7-6 and TRBJ2-1; 11 nucleotides agree with TRBD2. With 5 bases clipped from V and 7 bases from J, the junction kept 7 bases outside the gene matches. The CDR3 spans 15 residues. Per germline, CDR1 SGHVS and CDR2 FNYEAQ. Here the CDR3 DNA reads TGTGCCAGCAGCGGACTAGCGGGTTTCGGGAATGAGCAGTTCTTC. Its protein is CASSGLAGFGNEQFF. The full variable domain, completed using reference TRBV7-6 and TRBJ2-1, is GAGVSQSPRYKVTKRGQDVALRCDPISGHVSLYWYRQALGQGPEFLTYFNYEAQQDKSGLPNDRFSAERPEGSISTLTIQRTEQRDSAMYRCASSGLAGFGNEQFFGPGTRLTVL.

This sequence joins TRBV6-2 or TRBV6-3 and TRBJ2-1, with 8 bases fitting TRBD1. Germline trimming cut 5 bases from V and 7 bases from J; bases unmatched to any gene: 7. The CDR3 runs 14 residues. Germline lookup yields CDR1 MNHEY and CDR2 SVGEGT. The CDR3 sequence: CASSPTGAVNEQFF. CDR3 DNA: TGTGCCAGCAGTCCGACAGGGGCCGTAAATGAGCAGTTCTTC.

This clonotype was seen a handful of times. V gene TRBV12-5 combines with J gene TRBJ2-1, with TRBD1 identical over 9 bases. After removal of 1 base from V and 8 bases from J, the junction contained 12 bases not matched to a gene. CDR1 is LGHNT, CDR2 FRNRAP, per germline. This CDR3 comprises 17 residues. As DNA, the CDR3 is TGTGCTAGTGGTTTGGCCCCCGGGACAGGGAGTTTCTATGAGCAGTTCTTC. It translates to CASGLAPGTGSFYEQFF.

The rearrangement links TRBV28 to TRBJ1-5, with D unresolved. This CDR3 region has 13 residues. Germline V gives CDR1 MDHEN, CDR2 SYDVKM. V lost 4 bases and J 11 bases, leaving 15 bases between the germline ends. The CDR3 nucleotides read TGTGCCAGCAGTTCAACGGGTTTACGGGCCCAGCATTTT. Its translation is CASSSTGLRAQHF. Full variable domain (outside the CDR3, taken from reference TRBV28 and TRBJ1-5): DVKVTQSSRYLVKRTGEKVFLECVQDMDHENMFWYRQDPGLGLRLIYFSYDVKMKEKGDIPEGYSVSREKKERFSLILESASTNQTSMYLCASSSTGLRAQHFGDGTRLSIL.

This clonotype is large in the sample. This chain uses TRBV7-9 with TRBJ1-1; D ambiguous. CDR1 is SEHNR and CDR2 is FQNEAQ in the germline V gene (reference sequence). Trimming took off 5 bases at V and 5 bases at J, with 9 bases between the two ends. This CDR3 spans 12 amino acids. In nucleotides, the CDR3 is TGTGCCAGCAGCCGAGAGGGTACTGAAGCTTTCTTT. It codes for CASSREGTEAFF.

This clonotype appeared a few times. The J gene is TRBJ2-1, the V gene TRBV29-1, with D perhaps matching TRBD2 (6 bases). The germline V gene has CDR1 SQVTM and CDR2 ANQGSEA. This CDR3 spans 15 amino acids. V was trimmed by 2 bases and J by 9 bases, leaving 20 bases between them. Here the CDR3 DNA reads TGCAGCGTTGAATTGGACTATAAAAGTTATAGTGAGCAGTTCTTC. This encodes CSVELDYKSYSEQFF.

The gene calls are TRBV7-9 and TRBJ2-1, with 7 positions matching TRBD1. The CDR3 extends over 15 amino acids. V shed 5 bases, J shed 10 bases, and the junction held 14 bases outside the gene matches. Looked up from germline, CDR1 is SEHNR and CDR2 is FQNEAQ (reference sequence). The CDR3 region is CASSPGQGEFREQFF. The DNA for the CDR3 is TGTGCCAGCAGCCCCGGCCAGGGGGAATTCAGGGAGCAGTTCTTC.

The CDR3 protein is CSVDVWEGPVADTQYF. In DNA form, the CDR3 reads TGCAGCGTTGATGTTTGGGAGGGGCCGGTGGCAGATACGCAGTATTTT. This chain links TRBV29-1 with TRBJ2-3; TRBD2 matches 7 bases. The CDR3 extends over 16 amino acids. The V and J ends lost 3 bases and 4 bases, in that order; junction bases with no gene match: 13. CDR1 and CDR2 (germline): SQVTM, ANQGSEA.

CDR3 bases: TGTGCCAGCAGCTTATATAGGGAAGACACCATATATTTT. Translation: CASSLYREDTIYF. The chain carries TRBV7-2 and TRBJ1-3; D gene uncertain. This CDR3 comprises 13 residues. Germline-derived CDR1 and CDR2 are SGHTA and FQGNSA. Trimming pared 2 bases from V and 8 bases from J, leaving 10 bases between.

The chain combines TRBV7-2 with TRBJ2-3; 7 bases are a match to TRBD2. The CDR3 spans 17 residues. V gave up 5 bases and J gave up 5 bases; unmatched junction bases: 16. Germline V lookup: CDR1 SGHTA, CDR2 FQGNSA. The CDR3 nucleotides read TGTGCCAGCAGCCGGGCCAGTCCCCGGGGAGGGGAAGATACGCAGTATTTT. This codes for CASSRASPRGGEDTQYF. Using reference TRBV7-2 and TRBJ2-3 for the parts outside the CDR3, the full variable domain is GAGVSQSPSNKVTEKGKDVELRCDPISGHTALYWYRQSLGQGLEFLIYFQGNSAPDKSGLPSDRFSAERTGGSVSTLTIQRTQQEDSAVYLCASSRASPRGGEDTQYFGPGTRLTVL.

This clonotype has only a few counts. The chain joins TRBV11-2 to TRBJ2-2; possibly TRBD1 for D (5 bases). Germline-derived CDR1 and CDR2 are SGHAT and FQNNGV. The CDR3 is made up of 13 amino acids. Between the trimmed V and J ends, which lost 4 bases and 6 bases, there was a span of 9 bases. The CDR3 bases are TGTGCCAGCAGCTCCACAGGTGCCGGGGAGCTGTTTTTT. Residues: CASSSTGAGELFF. Based on the CDR3 plus reference TRBV11-2 and TRBJ2-2, the full variable domain is EAGVAQSPRYKIIEKRQSVAFWCNPISGHATLYWYQQILGQGPKLLIQFQNNGVVDDSQLPKDRFSAERLKGVDSTLKIQPAKLEDSAVYLCASSSTGAGELFFGEGSRLTVL.

The gene calls are TRBV12-3 or TRBV12-4 and TRBJ1-5; 8 bases are shared with TRBD1. This CDR3 is 15 amino acids long. The ends lost 7 bases at V and 6 bases at J; junction bases unmatched: 11. The DNA for the CDR3 is TGTGCCAGCACCCCGGACAGGGTAGAGGGTCAGCCCCAGCATTTT. It is translated as CASTPDRVEGQPQHF.

This clonotype was recorded a few times. The J gene is TRBJ2-7, the V gene TRBV20-1; D possibly corresponds to TRBD1 (5 bases). Germline values: CDR1 DFQATT, CDR2 SNEGSKA (reference sequence). The CDR3 is 11 amino acids. Trimming pared 7 bases from V and 2 bases from J, leaving 9 bases between. The CDR3 nucleotides are TGCAGTGGACAGTTCGCCTACGAGCAGTACTTC. Its protein product is CSGQFAYEQYF.

This clonotype was counted between two and nine times. The V and J genes are TRBV11-2 and TRBJ2-5; 11 bases agree with TRBD2. Germline assignment: CDR1 SGHAT and CDR2 FQNNGV. V gave up 2 bases and J gave up 5 bases; unmatched junction bases: 7. CDR3 length: 16 residues. The DNA for the CDR3 is TGTGCCAGCAGCTTAATAGCGGGGGGGACGACGGAGACCCAGTACTTC. The encoded protein is CASSLIAGGTTETQYF.

This clonotype was seen a handful of times. This chain connects TRBV20-1 to TRBJ2-3, with D possibly matching TRBD1 (8 bases). V lost 2 bases, J lost 4 bases, and 13 bases lay in between. The CDR3 length is 14 residues. The germline CDR1 and CDR2 sequences are DFQATT and SNEGSKA (reference sequence). CDR3 amino acids: CSARWTGRADTQYF. DNA for the CDR3: TGCAGTGCTAGATGGACAGGGAGGGCAGATACGCAGTATTTT.

The chain is built from TRBV29-1 and TRBJ2-3; a possible D gene is TRBD1 (6 bases). The V end lost 7 bases, the J end lost 5 bases, and 10 bases lay between the germline ends. CDR1 SQVTM and CDR2 ANQGSEA come from the germline V gene. The CDR3 is made up of 11 amino acids. CDR3 amino acids: CSAIRGDTQYF. The CDR3 bases are TGCAGCGCCATCAGGGGAGATACGCAGTATTTT.

This chain connects TRBV3-1 to TRBJ2-1; 11 bases match TRBD2. V shed 3 bases, J shed 4 bases, and the junction held 11 bases outside the gene matches. Germline lookup yields CDR1 LGHDT and CDR2 YNNKEL (reference sequence). This CDR3 is built from 18 residues. The CDR3 DNA is TGTGCCAGCAGCCATAGGACTAGCGGGTTGGCGCGGTACAATGAGCAGTTCTTC. Translation gives CASSHRTSGLARYNEQFF.

The chain combines TRBV3-1 with TRBJ2-7; no clear D. V was cut by 3 bases and J by 2 bases, with 14 bases left in between. CDR1 and CDR2 from the germline V gene are LGHDT and YNNKEL (reference sequence). This CDR3 spans 15 amino acids. The CDR3 region is CASSHPSVATYEQYF. CDR3 nucleotide sequence: TGTGCCAGCAGCCATCCCTCGGTCGCAACCTACGAGCAGTACTTC.